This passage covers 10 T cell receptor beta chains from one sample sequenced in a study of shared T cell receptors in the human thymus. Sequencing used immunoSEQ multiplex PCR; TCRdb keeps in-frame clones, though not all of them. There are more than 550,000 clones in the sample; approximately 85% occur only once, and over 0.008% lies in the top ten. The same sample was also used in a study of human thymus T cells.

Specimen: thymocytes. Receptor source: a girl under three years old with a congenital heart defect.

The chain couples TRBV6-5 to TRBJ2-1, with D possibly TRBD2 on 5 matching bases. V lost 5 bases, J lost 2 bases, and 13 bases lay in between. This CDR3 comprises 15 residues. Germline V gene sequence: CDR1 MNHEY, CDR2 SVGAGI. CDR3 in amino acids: CASSAGVRPYNEQFF. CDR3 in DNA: TGTGCCAGCAGTGCCGGGGTGAGGCCCTACAATGAGCAGTTCTTC.

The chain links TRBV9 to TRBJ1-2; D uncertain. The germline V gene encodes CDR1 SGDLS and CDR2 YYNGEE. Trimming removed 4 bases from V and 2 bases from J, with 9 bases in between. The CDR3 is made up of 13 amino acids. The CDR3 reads CASSPVTNYGYTF. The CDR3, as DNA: TGTGCCAGCAGCCCGGTTACGAACTATGGCTACACCTTC.

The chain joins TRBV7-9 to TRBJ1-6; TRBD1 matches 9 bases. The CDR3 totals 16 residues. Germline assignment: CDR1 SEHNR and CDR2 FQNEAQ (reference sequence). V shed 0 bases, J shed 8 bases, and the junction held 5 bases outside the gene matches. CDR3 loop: CASSLARDRVDSPLHF. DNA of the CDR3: TGTGCCAGCAGCTTAGCACGGGACAGGGTGGATTCACCCCTCCACTTT.

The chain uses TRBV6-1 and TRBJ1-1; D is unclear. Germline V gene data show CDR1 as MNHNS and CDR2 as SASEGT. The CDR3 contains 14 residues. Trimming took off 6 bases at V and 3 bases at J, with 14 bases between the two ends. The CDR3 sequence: CASSDWTRDTEAFF. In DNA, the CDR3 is TGTGCCAGCAGCGATTGGACTCGGGACACTGAAGCTTTCTTT.

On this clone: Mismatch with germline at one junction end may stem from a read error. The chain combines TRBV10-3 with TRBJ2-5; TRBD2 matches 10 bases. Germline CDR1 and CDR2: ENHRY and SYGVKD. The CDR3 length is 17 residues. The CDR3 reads CAIGDRGLADYQETQYF. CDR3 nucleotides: TGTGCCATCGGTGACAGAGGACTAGCGGACTACCAAGAGACCCAGTACTTC.

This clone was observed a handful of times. The CDR3 here is CASSLRPGTDPSRYGYTF. The DNA of the CDR3 is TGTGCCAGCAGTCTAAGACCAGGGACAGACCCGTCTCGATATGGCTACACCTTC. The chain is built from TRBV28 and TRBJ1-2, with 7 bases identical to TRBD1. The CDR3 length is 18 residues. V gave up 5 bases and J gave up 5 bases; unmatched junction bases: 20. Germline CDR1 reads MDHEN; CDR2 reads SYDVKM.

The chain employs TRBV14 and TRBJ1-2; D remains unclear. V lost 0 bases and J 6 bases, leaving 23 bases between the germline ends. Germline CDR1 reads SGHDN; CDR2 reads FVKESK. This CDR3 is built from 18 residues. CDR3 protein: CASSQDNSSMGGRDGYTF. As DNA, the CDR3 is TGTGCCAGCAGCCAAGACAATTCGTCGATGGGAGGCCGGGATGGCTACACCTTC. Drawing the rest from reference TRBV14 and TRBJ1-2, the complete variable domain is EAGVTQFPSHSVIEKGQTVTLRCDPISGHDNLYWYRRVMGKEIKFLLHFVKESKQDESGMPNNRFLAERTGGTYSTLKVQPAELEDSGVYFCASSQDNSSMGGRDGYTFGSGTRLTVV.

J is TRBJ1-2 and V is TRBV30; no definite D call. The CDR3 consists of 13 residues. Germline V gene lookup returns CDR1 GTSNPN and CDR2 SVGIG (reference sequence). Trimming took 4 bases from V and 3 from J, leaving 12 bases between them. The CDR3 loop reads CAWKHLRDYGYTF. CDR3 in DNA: TGTGCCTGGAAACATCTCCGGGACTATGGCTACACCTTC.

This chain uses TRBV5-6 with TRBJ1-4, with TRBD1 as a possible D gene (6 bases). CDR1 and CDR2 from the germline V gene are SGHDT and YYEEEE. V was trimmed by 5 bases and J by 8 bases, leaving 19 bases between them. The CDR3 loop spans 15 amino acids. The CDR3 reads CASRKDRSGREKLFF. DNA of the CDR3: TGTGCCAGCAGAAAAGACAGGAGTGGGCGCGAAAAACTGTTTTTT.

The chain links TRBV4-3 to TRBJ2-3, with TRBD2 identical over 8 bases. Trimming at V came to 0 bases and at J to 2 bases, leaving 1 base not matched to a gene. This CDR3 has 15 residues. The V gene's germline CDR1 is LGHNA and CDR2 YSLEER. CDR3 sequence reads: CASSQERGDTDTQYF. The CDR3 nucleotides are TGCGCCAGCAGCCAAGAGCGGGGGGACACAGATACGCAGTATTTT.